The present T cell receptor (beta chain) was sequenced within a study of blood T cells in healthy people across ages (dated by TCRdb to 2015 to 2017). In the study overall: Template switching captured roughly one uniquely barcoded TCR beta cDNA molecule per two T cells in model experiments. The study measured age-related changes in TCR beta repertoire diversity using deep sequencing normalized with unique cDNA molecular identifiers. Donors were grouped into four age groups: young (average approximately 15 years), middle-aged (39), aged (roughly 62) and long-lived (just over 80). To avoid experimental bias, donors of different ages were spread randomly across the sequencing lanes. For two donors (one aged 18 to 29 and one aged 80 or older), the study analyzed two additional independent replicas of 1 million unique cDNA reads from the same blood draw.

Points the paper makes about the study in general: Bulk unsorted PBMC profiling prevented conclusive comparison of naive and antigen-experienced compartments. Compared with the aged group, the long-lived group had more naive CD4+ T cells, fewer expanded clones and increased TCR diversity, suggesting age selection. Observed TCR beta diversity per million T cells fell roughly linearly with age, and a significant reduction was already apparent by age around 44. The percentage of naive T cells measured by flow cytometry correlated strongly with observed TCR beta diversity. Donor CMV infection status was unknown, potentially confounding age-related changes in expanded clonotypes. Estimates of total diversity based on one million sequenced T cells were regarded as lower bounds and as underestimates.

Libraries were prepared through 5' RACE. This sample was sequenced with an Illumina HiSeq 2500. The second PCR ran for roughly 7 to 11 cycles and used a J-beta primer mix along with a sample-barcoded 5' primer. Each TCR beta cDNA molecule received a unique molecular identifier from a template-switch 5' adaptor carrying 12 random nucleotides. Each sample yielded at least 3 million CDR3-containing paired-end reads. First-strand cDNA synthesis was performed from all RNA using the Mint cDNA synthesis kit, with priming by a TRBC-specific oligonucleotide. After uracil-DNA glycosylase treatment, a first 18-cycle PCR used universal primers M1SS and BC2_uni_R on all cDNA. As for how the authors treated the data: For normalization, 1 million high-quality reads, each with a distinct molecular identifier, were randomly selected from each sample. Reads sharing molecular identifiers were discarded rather than binned into consensus sequences. MiTCR, run with a Q25 quality threshold and the strictest error-elimination algorithm, handled CDR3 identification, clonotype clustering and error correction. Lower-bound total TCR beta diversity was estimated with a nonparametric unseen species model using Euler transformation. The raw public reads went through TCRdb reprocessing: fastp at Q25, MiXCR clone calling, in-frame beta chains kept. For every CDR3 protein sequence, its rows merge into one entry that carries the most common genes and DNA. For this entry, the V and J calls and clone size follow TCRdb and not the study's own pipeline. This sample holds 850,000 to 1,000,000 distinct CDR3 sequences; roughly 52% were observed only once. Roughly 13% of the sample is held by the ten biggest clonotypes.

Donors were about 36 systemically healthy Caucasian individuals from Russia aged 6 to 90 years. Ten milliliters of peripheral blood were drawn from each donor into EDTA-treated Vacutainer tubes. Ficoll-Paque density-gradient centrifugation was used to isolate PBMCs, with at least 6 million per sample. Trizol reagent was used to extract total RNA from the PBMCs, yielding at least 5.5 micrograms per sample. Naive CD45RAhigh/CD27high T cell percentages were measured by flow cytometry on a PBMC aliquot from every donor. CDR1 and CDR2 (SQVTM, ANQGSEA) derive from the germline V gene. V drops 1 base and J drops 3 bases, leaving 15 bases in between. The cysteine opens and the phenylalanine closes a CDR3 of 15 amino acids. The DNA shown is the 45-base CDR3, in frame from base 1. Worth noting for this clonotype: The target of this receptor is not known. No much larger clone exists at a distance of one base, and base qualities are not known.

This sequence uses TRBV29-1 and TRBJ1-2; the D gene is perhaps TRBD1, on 5 matching bases. Sequences were obtained from blood. The sequence was obtained from a man aged 30 to 39 in good health. The CDR3 reads as follows: CSVEVGGHVYYGYTF. Here is the DNA: TGCAGCGTTGAAGTGGGCGGACACGTCTACTATGGCTACACCTTC.